Detailed here is one T cell receptor (beta chain). TCRdb's table, derived via immunoSEQ multiplex PCR, lists solely in-frame clones and lacks some. The data show about 100,000 clones, roughly 84% seen once. The sample belongs to a study of blood T cell repertoires in COVID-19. Looking at the study overall: The origin of the acute and convalescent COVID-19 samples was the United States, Italy and Spain.

The CDR3 spans 14 residues. Germline V gene lookup returns CDR1 KGHSH and CDR2 LQKENI. V lost 3 bases, J lost 2 bases, and 3 bases stayed unmatched. The V and J genes are TRBV18 and TRBJ2-5, with 7 positions matching TRBD1. The sample taken for sequencing was peripheral blood. The sequence was obtained from an elderly woman with acute or convalescent COVID-19. The CDR3 DNA sequence: TGTGCCAGCTCACCCCGGGACAGTCAAGAGACCCAGTACTTC. This gives the protein CASSPRDSQETQYF. The full variable domain, completed using reference TRBV18 and TRBJ2-5, is NAGVMQNPRHLVRRRGQEARLRCSPMKGHSHVYWYRQLPEEGLKFMVYLQKENIIDESGMPKERFSAEFPKEGPSILRIQQVVRGDSAAYFCASSPRDSQETQYFGPGTRLLVL.